This note documents a single TCR beta chain sequence. The sample is drawn from a study of PD-L1 blockade in urothelial cancer. Between 1 and 8 samples per patient were obtained, pretreatment and on-treatment. V shed 6 bases and J shed 0 bases, with 12 bases lying between them. In germline, CDR1 is KGHSH, CDR2 LQKENI. This CDR3 region has 14 residues. PCRs were each spiked with synthetic TCR analog templates. The table came from immunoSEQ multiplex PCR; TCRdb's copy has only in-frame clones and leaves some out. The sample has tens of thousands of clones, 70% to 90% seen once. This clonotype was obtained from a man aged 55 to 70 with urothelial cancer. Specimen: PBMCs, collected around atezolizumab (anti-PD-L1) treatment. V usage is TRBV18 and J usage is TRBJ2-7; no reliable D call. Here the CDR3 reads CASSGAGVSYEQYF. The CDR3 DNA follows: TGTGCCAGCTCGGGCGCAGGCGTCTCCTACGAGCAGTACTTC.